This T cell receptor beta chain came from a study of a mutant IDH1 vaccine in newly diagnosed glioma. Study context: It was radiotherapy, temozolomide, or both that patients received previously, with most receiving both.

Worth noting for this clone: Its cognate antigen is unknown.

This sample's time point: week 23, last vaccination. Topical imiquimod was applied with each vaccine dose, which held 300 ug of mutant IDH1 20-mer peptide. Clones were sequenced by immunoSEQ multiplex PCR, and TCRdb holds only the in-frame ones, with some missing. The table shows 40,000 or so clones, with around 76% occurring only once. This TCR was recovered from a man in his fifties with glioma. Material: PBMCs, obtained from a glioma patient whose treatment included an IDH1 peptide vaccine.

CDR3 in amino acids: CASSPTGSHYEQYF. The DNA of the CDR3 is TGTGCCAGCTCACCGACAGGTTCCCACTACGAGCAGTACTTC. This rearrangement joins TRBV18 to TRBJ2-7; TRBD1 might be the D (6 bases). Germline CDR1 reads KGHSH; CDR2 reads LQKENI. Trimming cost V 3 bases and J 3 bases, with 12 bases left between them. CDR3 length equals 14 residues.